These 23 T cell receptor beta chains came from one sample sequenced in a study of regulatory T cells in long-lasting Graves disease. Sample time point: newly diagnosed GD, antithyroid drugs for less than 3 months. Extracted PBMC RNA gave rise to the TCR library. According to the study, TCR beta libraries were built with iRepertoire HTBI primers and CDR3-region Arm-PCR. MiXCR, run by TCRdb on the multiplex PCR reads, gives a single entry per CDR3 protein. The sample holds about 540,000 distinct CDR3 sequences, roughly 14% seen once. The same sample was also used in a study of T cells in Graves' hyperthyroidism and ophthalmopathy.

The sample consisted of peripheral blood mononuclear cells (PBMCs), taken at new diagnosis, from a patient treated with antithyroid drugs. The receptors originated from a man aged 25 to 40 with Graves disease.

This clonotype was counted only a few times. V gene TRBV7-9 combines with J gene TRBJ2-5; the D is unclear. Germline V lookup: CDR1 SEHNR, CDR2 FQNEAQ (reference sequence). CDR3 length: 14 residues. V lost 4 bases and J 4 bases, leaving 13 bases between the germline ends. For the CDR3, the DNA is TGTGCCAGCAGCTCCGACCATCCCCGAGAGACCCAGTACTTC. Translated: CASSSDHPRETQYF.

V usage is TRBV19 and J usage is TRBJ2-4; TRBD1 matches 7 bases. The CDR3 extends over 15 amino acids. Looked up from germline, CDR1 is LNHDA and CDR2 is SQIVND (reference sequence). Trimming took 5 bases from V and 5 from J; bases not matched to a gene: 9. CDR3 protein: CASSPTGVRENIQYF. In nucleotides, the CDR3 is TGTGCCAGTAGTCCCACAGGGGTTCGGGAAAACATTCAGTACTTC. Full variable domain (rest looked up from reference TRBV19 and TRBJ2-4): DGGITQSPKYLFRKEGQNVTLSCEQNLNHDAMYWYRQDPGQGLRLIYYSQIVNDFQKGDIAEGYSVSREKKESFPLTVTSAQKNPTAFYLCASSPTGVRENIQYFGAGTRLSVL.

This clonotype was seen repeatedly, ten times or more. The chain couples TRBV20-1 to TRBJ1-6; TRBD1 is a possible D gene (6 bases). CDR1 and CDR2 (germline): DFQATT, SNEGSKA (reference sequence). CDR3 length equals 16 residues. V shed 4 bases and J shed 7 bases, with 20 bases lying between them. The CDR3 spells CSANPQGRSWNSPLHF. CDR3 in DNA: TGCAGTGCTAACCCACAGGGTAGGAGTTGGAATTCACCCCTCCACTTT.

This clonotype was found many times. Here the CDR3 DNA reads TGTGCCAGCAGCGTAGCCGAGTCCCCCGAAGAGACCCAGTACTTC. Protein product: CASSVAESPEETQYF. The chain uses TRBV9 and TRBJ2-5; D is ambiguous. With 0 bases removed from V and 3 bases from J, the gap between germline ends came to 12 bases. There are 15 residues in the CDR3. Germline CDR1 and CDR2: SGDLS and YYNGEE.

This clonotype has at least ten counts. This rearrangement joins TRBV10-3 to TRBJ2-1, with 15 bases lining up with TRBD2. Germline V gene lookup returns CDR1 ENHRY and CDR2 SYGVKD. Trimming cost V 4 bases and J 5 bases; bases outside gene matches: 12. The CDR3 is 19 residues long. The CDR3, as DNA: TGTGCCATCAGTGGCCCCGGACTAGCGGGAGGGCTCCGACACAATGAGCAGTTCTTC. The encoded protein is CAISGPGLAGGLRHNEQFF.

The chain links TRBV5-4 to TRBJ2-1; unclear D gene. V lost 4 bases, J lost 0 bases, and 11 bases lay in between. The CDR3 has 15 amino acids. Germline loops: CDR1 SGHNT, CDR2 YYREEE (reference sequence). The DNA of the CDR3 is TGTGCCAGCAGCCACAAGGACGACTCCTACAATGAGCAGTTCTTC. Amino acid sequence: CASSHKDDSYNEQFF.

This clonotype was observed at least ten times. V usage is TRBV2 and J usage is TRBJ1-2, with 7 positions matching TRBD1. Germline V CDR1 and CDR2: SNHLY, FYNNEI. This CDR3 has 15 residues. V lost 4 bases to trimming and J lost 3 bases; unmatched junction nucleotides: 8. Written as DNA, the CDR3 is TGTGCCAGCAGTGTGGGACAGCCAGGGGACTATGGCTACACCTTC. As protein: CASSVGQPGDYGYTF.

Many counts were recorded for this clonotype. The chain has TRBV20-1 and TRBJ2-2; possibly TRBD2 for D (5 bases). With 4 bases removed from V and 4 bases from J, the gap between germline ends came to 13 bases. Looked up from germline, CDR1 is DFQATT and CDR2 is SNEGSKA (reference sequence). This CDR3 has 14 amino acids. The DNA of the CDR3 is TGCAGTGCTAATAGGCCAGGACTCACCGGGGAGCTGTTTTTT. Translated, it gives CSANRPGLTGELFF.

A few counts support this clonotype. The rearrangement uses TRBV30 and TRBJ2-1; TRBD2 is a possible D gene (5 bases). Trimming stripped 0 bases from V and 1 base from J, with 13 bases between. The CDR3 is 16 amino acids. Germline-derived CDR1 and CDR2 are GTSNPN and SVGIG (reference sequence). CDR3 sequence reads: CAWSVLRVSSYNEQFF. The CDR3 region has the DNA TGTGCCTGGAGTGTCCTGCGGGTTTCTTCCTACAATGAGCAGTTCTTC.

At least ten counts were recorded for this clonotype. V and J are TRBV29-1 and TRBJ2-1; 14 nucleotides match TRBD2. V was clipped by 7 bases and J by 3 bases; unmatched bases: 5. This CDR3 is built from 15 residues. Per germline, CDR1 SQVTM and CDR2 ANQGSEA. CDR3: CSGGTSGSIYNEQFF. CDR3 nucleotides: TGCAGCGGGGGGACTAGCGGGAGTATCTACAATGAGCAGTTCTTC.

This chain uses TRBV7-9 with TRBJ2-5; TRBD2 matches 9 bases. The J segment lost 5 bases and the V segment lost 5 bases, leaving 9 bases of the junction unmatched. Per germline, CDR1 SEHNR and CDR2 FQNEAQ (reference sequence). The CDR3 has 15 amino acids. The CDR3 protein is CASSPASGDLETQYF. Written as DNA, the CDR3 is TGTGCCAGCAGCCCCGCTAGCGGGGACCTTGAGACCCAGTACTTC.

In this sample, this clonotype turned up many times. V gene TRBV10-3 combines with J gene TRBJ2-3, with TRBD2 matching over 9 bases. In germline, CDR1 is ENHRY, CDR2 SYGVKD. Trimming removed 7 bases from V and 4 bases from J; junction bases left unmatched: 6. This CDR3 region has 14 residues. This CDR3 reads CAINAGGLADTQYF. In nucleotides, the CDR3 is TGTGCCATCAATGCGGGAGGGCTGGCAGATACGCAGTATTTT.

This clonotype showed up many times. The chain uses TRBV2 and TRBJ2-7, with TRBD1 identical over 8 bases. The CDR3 runs to 15 residues. Germline loops: CDR1 SNHLY, CDR2 FYNNEI. The ends lost 1 base at V and 7 bases at J; junction bases unmatched: 9. The CDR3 region has the DNA TGTGCCAGCAGTGAAGGGTTCCAGGGGGCGAGGGAGCAGTACTTC. It specifies CASSEGFQGAREQYF.

CDR3 protein: CSARAARRAFTDTQYF. CDR3 DNA sequence: TGCAGTGCTAGAGCCGCAAGGAGAGCCTTCACAGATACGCAGTATTTT. The gene calls are TRBV20-1 and TRBJ2-3; D is uncertain. V gave up 1 base and J gave up 2 bases, with 16 bases separating them. The germline CDR1 and CDR2 sequences are DFQATT and SNEGSKA (reference sequence). This CDR3 is built from 16 residues.

This clonotype showed up many times. The genes are TRBV6-1 and TRBJ2-5; 8 bases agree with TRBD2. Trimming at V came to 6 bases and at J to 4 bases, leaving 7 bases not matched to a gene. The CDR3 spans 14 residues. Germline CDR1 and CDR2: MNHNS and SASEGT. In nucleotides, the CDR3 is TGTGCCAGCAGCGCCGGGAGGGCCGCAGAGACCCAGTACTTC. It encodes CASSAGRAAETQYF.

This clonotype was recorded many times. The V call is TRBV27, the J call TRBJ2-5, with 12 bases identical to TRBD1. The V gene end was trimmed by 6 bases and the J gene end by 1 base; junction bases not matched to a gene: 0. CDR1 MNHEY and CDR2 SMNVEV come from the germline V gene (reference sequence). The CDR3 has 14 residues. The CDR3 spells CASRGQGAQETQYF. The CDR3 bases are TGTGCCAGCAGGGGACAGGGGGCCCAAGAGACCCAGTACTTC.

This clonotype was counted ten times or more. The gene calls are TRBV7-9 and TRBJ1-1; TRBD1 agrees at 7 bases. The CDR3 is 13 amino acids. J was trimmed by 11 bases and V by 5 bases; bases with no gene match: 11. Germline lookup yields CDR1 SEHNR and CDR2 FQNEAQ (reference sequence). CDR3 nucleotide sequence: TGTGCCAGCAGCCCTGGACAGGTGACGGGGGCTTTCTTT. It specifies CASSPGQVTGAFF.

In regard to this clonotype: A much larger clonotype is one base distant, so this may be a read error. The chain carries TRBV28 and TRBJ1-1; 7 bases are shared with TRBD1. In germline, CDR1 is MDHEN, CDR2 SYDVKM. This CDR3 region has 12 residues. The CDR3 region has the DNA TGTGCCAGCGGTTTGACAGGGAGGGAAGCTTTCTTT. This encodes CASGLTGREAFF.

A note on this clonotype: A read error is possible here, since a much larger clone lies one base away. The chain is built from TRBV20-1 and TRBJ2-1, with 8 bases aligning to TRBD2. There are 15 residues in the CDR3. J lost 4 bases, V lost 0 bases, and 5 bases had no gene match. CDR1 and CDR2 from the germline V gene are DFQATT and SNEGSKA (reference sequence). The CDR3 DNA follows: TGCAGTGCTAGAGATTCCCAGCGGGGGTACAATGAGCAGTTCTTC. Amino acid sequence: CSARDSQRGYNEQFF.

Remarks on this clonotype: A read error may account for a junction end that differs from germline. The rearrangement links TRBV19 to TRBJ2-3, with TRBD2 matching over 9 bases. Germline CDR1 is LNHDA and CDR2 is SQIVND (reference sequence). The CDR3 runs to 13 residues. The CDR3 loop is CASRIAGVGTQYF. The CDR3 coding sequence is TGTGCCAGTAGGATAGCGGGAGTTGGCACGCAGTATTTT. Using reference TRBV19 and TRBJ2-3 for the parts outside the CDR3, the full variable domain is DGGITQSPKYLFRKEGQNVTLSCEQNLNHDAMYWYRQDPGQGLRLIYYSQIVNDFQKGDIAEGYSVSREKKESFPLTVTSAQKNPTAFYLCASRIAGVGTQYFGPGTRLTVL.

V gene TRBV6-4 combines with J gene TRBJ1-4; 10 bases fit TRBD1. Trimming removed 6 bases from V and 8 bases from J; junction bases left unmatched: 18. Germline V gene sequence: CDR1 MRHNA, CDR2 SNTAGT. The CDR3 has 18 residues. The DNA of the CDR3 is TGTGCCAGCAGGACCACCCCAAGACAGGGGGCCAGAGAAGAAAAACTGTTTTTT. Encoded protein: CASRTTPRQGAREEKLFF.

This clonotype was counted between two and nine times. V is TRBV20-1 and J is TRBJ2-3; 7 bases line up with TRBD2. The DNA end is a closer match to TRBJ2-7, so the J assignment may be wrong. This CDR3 contains 16 residues. CDR1 and CDR2 from the germline V gene are DFQATT and SNEGSKA (reference sequence). Here the CDR3 reads CSAKGIRGRAPYEQYF. The CDR3 bases are TGCAGTGCTAAGGGAATTCGTGGGAGGGCCCCCTACGAGCAGTACTTC.

This clonotype was detected ten times or more. This chain joins TRBV11-2 and TRBJ2-3; D is perhaps TRBD2 (6 bases). V was cut by 3 bases and J by 0 bases, with 10 bases left in between. Per germline, CDR1 SGHAT and CDR2 FQNNGV. This CDR3 has 15 amino acids. The CDR3 is CASSFVADSTDTQYF. In DNA form, the CDR3 reads TGTGCCAGCAGCTTTGTAGCGGACAGCACAGATACGCAGTATTTT.